The 10 T cell receptor beta chains below come from one sample, sequenced in a study of PD-1 blockade in classical Hodgkin lymphoma. Time point reported: cycle 4 day 1 (C4D1), after more than 5 weeks of nivolumab. Relapse after autologous stem cell transplantation occurred in every patient, and brentuximab vedotin exposure varied. Clones were read by immunoSEQ multiplex PCR, and TCRdb kept only the in-frame ones, dropping some. The repertoire has approximately 61,000 clones, nearly 90% of them found once; the top ten carry approximately 8.4%. The sample here was peripheral blood mononuclear cells (PBMCs), taken before the fourth cycle of nivolumab. Receptor source: a human donor with classical Hodgkin lymphoma.

This sequence joins TRBV5-1 and TRBJ2-7, with unresolved D. Looked up from germline, CDR1 is SGHRS and CDR2 is YFSETQ. The ends were cut back, 4 bases at V and 0 bases at J, with 17 bases in the middle. CDR3 length equals 16 residues. The CDR3 bases are TGCGCCAGCAGCCCGAGTCCGGGCTCTAGCTCCTACGAGCAGTACTTC. Its translation: CASSPSPGSSSYEQYF.

The chain employs TRBV5-1 and TRBJ2-7; 7 bases align to TRBD2. Germline CDR1 is SGHRS and CDR2 is YFSETQ. The CDR3 contains 14 residues. V shed 3 bases and J 4 bases; nucleotides not matched to a gene: 7. CDR3 DNA sequence: TGCGCCAGCAGCTCCGGCGGGGGAGAGTACGAGCAGTACTTC. Its protein is CASSSGGGEYEQYF.

The J gene is TRBJ2-1, the V gene TRBV11-2; 8 positions match TRBD1. With 5 bases clipped from V and 11 bases from J, the junction kept 17 bases outside the gene matches. This CDR3 has 16 amino acids. Germline lookup yields CDR1 SGHAT and CDR2 FQNNGV. CDR3 in amino acids: CASSPNLDRAWGKQFF. The CDR3, as DNA: TGTGCCAGCAGCCCCAACCTGGACAGGGCTTGGGGGAAGCAGTTCTTC.

V usage is TRBV5-4 and J usage is TRBJ2-3, with 10 bases fitting TRBD2. Losses at the gene ends were 0 bases for V and 6 bases for J; bases not matched to a gene: 1. Looked up from germline, CDR1 is SGHNT and CDR2 is YYREEE (reference sequence). The CDR3 runs 14 residues. CDR3 loop: CASSLGGLADTQYF. DNA of the CDR3: TGTGCCAGCAGCTTGGGGGGACTAGCGGATACGCAGTATTTT.

The CDR3 loop is CASSLFDRDHQPQHF. The CDR3 bases are TGTGCCAGCAGCTTGTTCGACAGGGATCATCAGCCCCAGCATTTT. The rearrangement links TRBV5-5 to TRBJ1-5; 7 bases are a match to TRBD1. The CDR3 runs to 15 residues. The ends lost 1 base at V and 5 bases at J; junction bases unmatched: 6. The germline V gene has CDR1 SGHKS and CDR2 YYEKEE (reference sequence).

V usage is TRBV7-3 and J usage is TRBJ2-2; TRBD1 is a possible D gene (5 bases). Germline V gene data show CDR1 as SGHTA and CDR2 as FQGTGA. The CDR3 covers 14 residues. Trimming stripped 5 bases from V and 5 bases from J, with 12 bases between. CDR3 protein: CASSDRPGTGELFF. CDR3 DNA: TGTGCCAGCAGCGACCGTCCAGGGACCGGGGAGCTGTTTTTT.

V usage is TRBV5-1 and J usage is TRBJ1-1; 11 bases are a match to TRBD1. Trimming cost V 3 bases and J 4 bases; bases outside gene matches: 5. Looked up from germline, CDR1 is SGHRS and CDR2 is YFSETQ. The CDR3 contains 15 residues. CDR3 nucleotides: TGCGCCAGCAGCTGGGACAGGGGGAAGGGCACTGAAGCTTTCTTT. It specifies CASSWDRGKGTEAFF.

The chain joins TRBV6-5 to TRBJ2-7; TRBD2 is a possible D gene (6 bases). There are 14 residues in the CDR3. V was trimmed by 9 bases and J by 4 bases, leaving 19 bases between them. Germline V gene sequence: CDR1 MNHEY, CDR2 SVGAGI. The CDR3 spells CASQRGGNVYEQYF. The CDR3 DNA follows: TGTGCCAGTCAAAGAGGAGGGAACGTGTACGAGCAGTACTTC.

This clone was seen ten or more times. The V and J genes are TRBV6-1 and TRBJ2-1, with 8 positions matching TRBD2. CDR1 MNHNS and CDR2 SASEGT come from the germline V gene. The CDR3 loop spans 16 amino acids. V lost 0 bases to trimming and J lost 4 bases; unmatched junction nucleotides: 5. In DNA, the CDR3 is TGTGCCAGCAGTGAAGCGACCGGGGGGGCTTACAATGAGCAGTTCTTC. The encoded protein is CASSEATGGAYNEQFF.

The gene calls are TRBV5-1 and TRBJ2-7; D might be TRBD1 (6 bases). The CDR3 length is 15 residues. The germline V gene encodes CDR1 SGHRS and CDR2 YFSETQ. V was cut by 0 bases and J by 2 bases, with 12 bases left in between. CDR3 DNA sequence: TGCGCCAGCAGCTTGGTCCCAGGGGCAGCCTACGAGCAGTACTTC. Translated, it gives CASSLVPGAAYEQYF.